Listed below are T cell receptor beta chains from one sample, sequenced in a study of blood T cells in healthy people across ages. One entry per CDR3 protein results from TCRdb running MiXCR on the 5' RACE reads. The table has more than 1 million distinct CDR3 sequences, around 43% seen once; the top ten hold around 18%. The sequencing input was blood. The receptors shown here come from a woman aged 55-69 years in good health. The CDR3 runs from the conserved cysteine through the conserved F or W. The order of the fields is clone size, D gene, V gene, J gene, CDR3 protein, CDR3 DNA. D genes are given only for firm matches. A clone size is listed for some rows: how often the clone was seen (once, few, many), or a class if it is expanded.

>NA|NA|TRBV5-1|TRBJ2-7
CASSFTDKGYEQYF
TGCGCCAGCAGCTTTACTGACAAGGGCTACGAGCAGTACTTC
>NA|TRBD2|TRBV10-3|TRBJ2-1
CAISEVAGSYNEQFF
TGTGCCATCAGTGAGGTAGCGGGATCCTACAATGAGCAGTTCTTC
>NA|TRBD1|TRBV6-1|TRBJ2-1
CASKATGKDEQFF
TGTGCCAGCAAAGCGACAGGGAAGGATGAGCAGTTCTTC
>many|NA|TRBV28|TRBJ2-3
CASSSGLDTQYF
TGTGCCAGCAGTTCGGGACTAGATACGCAGTATTTT
>NA|NA|TRBV4-1|TRBJ1-4
CASSQGGEGRLFF
TGCGCCAGCAGCCAAGGGGGTGAGGGTCGACTGTTTTTT
>NA|TRBD2|TRBV7-2|TRBJ2-7
CASSTASGMFSYEQYF
TGTGCCAGCAGCACTGCTAGCGGGATGTTCTCCTACGAGCAGTACTTC
>NA|TRBD1|TRBV5-1|TRBJ2-2
CASSLEGQGAGELFF
TGCGCCAGCAGCTTGGAGGGACAGGGGGCCGGGGAGCTGTTTTTT
>few|NA|TRBV5-6|TRBJ2-4
CASSSVGSGIQYF
TGTGCCAGCAGTTCGGTAGGGAGCGGCATTCAGTACTTC
>few|NA|TRBV7-3|TRBJ2-1
CASSSLGWEYNEQFF
TGTGCCAGCAGCTCCCTTGGGTGGGAATACAATGAGCAGTTCTTC
>NA|NA|TRBV6-5|TRBJ2-5
CASSYDGSQTQYF
TGTGCCAGCAGTTACGATGGCAGCCAGACCCAGTACTTC
>NA|NA|TRBV20-1|TRBJ1-6
CSAQWGASSYNSPLHF
TGCAGTGCTCAATGGGGGGCAAGCTCCTATAATTCACCCCTCCACTTT
>NA|TRBD2|TRBV15|TRBJ2-2
CATQAGITGELFF
TGTGCCACTCAAGCGGGGATCACCGGGGAGCTGTTTTTT
>NA|NA|TRBV28|TRBJ2-3
CASSLGMGEADTQYF
TGTGCCAGCAGTTTAGGGATGGGCGAGGCAGATACGCAGTATTTT
>NA|NA|TRBV20-1|TRBJ2-7
CSALLRSYEQYF
TGCAGTGCCCTACTACGCTCCTACGAGCAGTACTTC
>NA|TRBD2|TRBV4-2|TRBJ2-1
CASSQPNRLAGGPMYNEQFF
TGTGCCAGCAGCCAACCAAACAGACTAGCGGGAGGGCCTATGTACAATGAGCAGTTCTTC
>few|NA|TRBV10-3|TRBJ1-1
CAIRGDTMNTEAFF
TGTGCCATCAGAGGGGACACGATGAACACTGAAGCTTTCTTT
>NA|TRBD1|TRBV6-2/TRBV6-3|TRBJ2-3
CASSSTTGGGFTDTQYF
TGTGCCAGCAGTTCGACGACAGGGGGCGGTTTTACAGATACGCAGTATTTT
>NA|NA|TRBV6-2/TRBV6-3|TRBJ1-2
CASSPSGTYYGYTF
TGTGCCAGCAGCCCCTCCGGGACCTACTATGGCTACACCTTC
>NA|NA|TRBV29-1|TRBJ2-1
CSVVWLVGYNEQFF
TGCAGCGTTGTATGGCTAGTTGGTTACAATGAGCAGTTCTTC
>NA|NA|TRBV28|TRBJ2-4
CASGLPGNTQYF
TGTGCCAGCGGGTTACCGGGGAACACTCAGTACTTC
>NA|TRBD2|TRBV4-1|TRBJ2-5
CASSQEGLAGEGKTQYF
TGCGCCAGCAGCCAAGAGGGACTAGCGGGAGAAGGGAAGACCCAGTACTTC
>many|NA|TRBV4-1|TRBJ2-7
CASSTHYEQYF
TGTGCCAGCAGTACTCACTACGAGCAGTACTTC
>NA|NA|TRBV4-1|TRBJ2-1
CASSQRGREQFF
TGCGCCAGCAGCCAAAGGGGCAGAGAGCAGTTCTTC
>NA|TRBD2|TRBV20-1|TRBJ2-1
CSAILPGLGYNEQFF
TGCAGTGCCATACTCCCGGGACTAGGCTACAATGAGCAGTTCTTC
>NA|TRBD1|TRBV6-6|TRBJ1-2
CASSPWTGTYGYTF
TGTGCCAGCAGTCCCTGGACAGGGACGTATGGCTACACCTTC
>NA|TRBD2|TRBV7-6|TRBJ2-1
CASSLVGWGGAGVSYNEQFF
TGTGCCAGCAGCTTAGTAGGGTGGGGGGGAGCGGGAGTTTCCTACAATGAGCAGTTCTTC
>NA|NA|TRBV28|TRBJ1-2
CASSADRSRSYGYTF
TGTGCCAGCAGTGCGGACAGATCGAGGAGCTATGGCTACACCTTC
>NA|NA|TRBV18|TRBJ2-3
CASSGISSSDTQYF
TGTGCCAGCTCAGGTATATCGAGTTCAGATACGCAGTATTTT
>NA|NA|TRBV3-1|TRBJ2-5
CASSQVYETQYF
TGTGCCAGCAGCCAAGTTTATGAGACCCAGTACTTC
>NA|TRBD2|TRBV11-2|TRBJ2-5
CASSYKRGRELAGKHEQYF
TGTGCCAGCAGCTACAAGAGGGGACGGGAACTAGCGGGAAAACATGAGCAGTACTTC
>many|TRBD2|TRBV11-2|TRBJ2-1
CASSSNTLAVEQFF
TGTGCCAGCAGCTCAAATACTCTAGCGGTTGAGCAGTTCTTC
>few|TRBD1|TRBV6-5|TRBJ2-3
CASSPTGGLADTQYF
TGTGCCAGCAGTCCAACAGGGGGCCTGGCAGATACGCAGTATTTT
>NA|TRBD1|TRBV5-1|TRBJ1-3
CASSALGQTSSGNTIYF
TGCGCCAGCAGCGCCCTGGGACAGACGAGCTCTGGAAACACCATATATTTT
>few|TRBD1|TRBV2|TRBJ2-5
CASSLQGIWETQYF
TGTGCCAGCAGTTTACAGGGGATTTGGGAGACCCAGTACTTC
>NA|TRBD2|TRBV20-1|TRBJ2-1
CSARGGIGNEQFF
TGCAGTGCTCGGGGGGGGATTGGCAATGAGCAGTTCTTC
>NA|NA|TRBV5-5|TRBJ2-7
CASSPRAQVSYEQYF
TGTGCCAGCAGCCCACGGGCACAGGTCTCCTACGAGCAGTACTTC
>NA|NA|TRBV4-1|TRBJ2-3
CASADGPRPQYF
TGCGCCAGCGCCGACGGACCCCGCCCGCAGTATTTT
>NA|NA|TRBV24-1|TRBJ2-3
CATSGRGSTDTQYF
TGTGCCACCAGTGGGAGGGGGAGCACAGATACGCAGTATTTT
>NA|NA|TRBV5-4|TRBJ1-2
CASSREQTNGYTF
TGTGCCAGCAGCCGGGAACAGACCAATGGCTACACCTTC
>NA|NA|TRBV20-1|TRBJ2-5
CSARDKGETQYF
TGCAGTGCTAGAGATAAAGGCGAGACCCAGTACTTC
>NA|TRBD1|TRBV15|TRBJ2-1
CATSRGRGRDNEQFF
TGTGCCACCAGCAGAGGCAGGGGGCGAGACAATGAGCAGTTCTTC
>few|NA|TRBV13|TRBJ1-2
CASSLFSMGRNYGYTF
TGTGCCAGCAGCTTATTTTCGATGGGCAGGAACTATGGCTACACCTTC
>once|TRBD1|TRBV5-5|TRBJ2-3
CTSREGQGALDTQYF
TGTACCAGCAGGGAGGGACAGGGGGCTTTGGATACGCAGTATTTT
>NA|TRBD1|TRBV3-1|TRBJ2-5
CASSQEGRGRRETQYF
TGTGCCAGCAGCCAAGAAGGCAGGGGGCGGCGAGAGACCCAGTACTTC
>NA|NA|TRBV27|TRBJ2-3
CAVRTGTDTQYF
TGTGCCGTCCGGACAGGCACAGATACGCAGTATTTT
>NA|NA|TRBV7-2|TRBJ2-5
CASSSRMVRETQYF
TGTGCCAGCAGCTCTCGAATGGTGCGGGAGACCCAGTACTTC
>few|NA|TRBV19|TRBJ2-7
CASSNYNEQYF
TGTGCCAGTAGTAATTACAATGAGCAGTACTTC
>few|NA|TRBV2|TRBJ2-1
CASSERGGQFF
TGTGCCAGCAGTGAAAGGGGGGGGCAGTTCTTC
>few|NA|TRBV12-3/TRBV12-4|TRBJ1-1
CASSLGWRAFF
TGTGCCAGCAGTTTAGGTTGGCGAGCTTTCTTT